The 3 T cell receptor beta chains presented below share a single source sample, sequenced in a study of T cell repertoires in cytomegalovirus infection. Their recognized antigens are unknown. MiXCR was run by TCRdb on the reads, yielding one entry per CDR3 protein. The sample has about a million distinct CDR3 sequences, approximately 32% seen once. This specimen was cultured CD8+ T cells from PBMCs, taken from culture after CMV antigen stimulation. Receptor source: a human donor in good health (CMV status not recorded). Some clones in this sample may be carry-over from other donors' samples.

The chain links TRBV4-1 to TRBJ2-1, with TRBD2 identical over 12 bases. Germline trimming cut 2 bases from V and 0 bases from J; bases unmatched to any gene: 2. Germline V gives CDR1 MGHRA, CDR2 YSYEKL. The CDR3 totals 17 residues. Here the CDR3 reads CASSQWTSGASYNEQFF. CDR3 nucleotide sequence: TGCGCCAGCAGCCAATGGACTAGCGGGGCCTCCTACAATGAGCAGTTCTTC.

The chain joins TRBV5-1 to TRBJ1-2; D is uncertain. The CDR3 consists of 14 residues. Trimming removed 7 bases from V and 3 bases from J, with 16 bases in between. Germline CDR1 SGHRS, CDR2 YFSETQ. The CDR3 DNA reads as TGCGCCAGCGGACTCACGGGTGCGGACTATGGCTACACCTTC. Translation gives CASGLTGADYGYTF.

This chain uses TRBV11-2 with TRBJ2-1, with D perhaps matching TRBD1 or TRBD2 (6 bases each). V lost 5 bases to trimming and J lost 0 bases, with 17 bases between them. Germline assignment: CDR1 SGHAT and CDR2 FQNNGV. The CDR3 runs to 17 residues. CDR3 amino acids: CASSPFGGLSSYNEQFF. The CDR3 DNA follows: TGTGCCAGCAGCCCTTTCGGGGGCTTAAGCTCCTACAATGAGCAGTTCTTC.